This T cell receptor beta chain is drawn from a study of blood T cell repertoires in COVID-19. The wider study: Spain, Italy and the United States supplied samples that represented acute and convalescent COVID-19. PBMCs, B-cell-depleted T cells, or T cells provided the cDNA or gDNA that made up the material.

The CDR3 is 13 residues long. The J segment lost 5 bases and the V segment lost 8 bases, leaving 8 bases of the junction unmatched. The germline V gene has CDR1 GTSNPN and CDR2 SVGIG (reference sequence). Per the original methods: From reference gene primer amplification, estimates of nucleated cell counts were derived. Generated by immunoSEQ multiplex PCR, the TCRdb table keeps only in-frame clones and is missing some. V and J calls and clone size are given by that table; D and trimming were obtained from the DNA. The sample lists 150,000 to 180,000 clones, roughly nine tenths occurring once. The sample was peripheral blood. This clonotype originated in a man between 50 and 59 years old with acute or convalescent COVID-19. V and J are TRBV30 and TRBJ1-4; the match to TRBD1 covers 7 bases. The CDR3 loop reads CAGAGTVNEKLFF. The CDR3 nucleotides are TGTGCCGGCGCCGGGACAGTGAATGAAAAACTGTTTTTT.